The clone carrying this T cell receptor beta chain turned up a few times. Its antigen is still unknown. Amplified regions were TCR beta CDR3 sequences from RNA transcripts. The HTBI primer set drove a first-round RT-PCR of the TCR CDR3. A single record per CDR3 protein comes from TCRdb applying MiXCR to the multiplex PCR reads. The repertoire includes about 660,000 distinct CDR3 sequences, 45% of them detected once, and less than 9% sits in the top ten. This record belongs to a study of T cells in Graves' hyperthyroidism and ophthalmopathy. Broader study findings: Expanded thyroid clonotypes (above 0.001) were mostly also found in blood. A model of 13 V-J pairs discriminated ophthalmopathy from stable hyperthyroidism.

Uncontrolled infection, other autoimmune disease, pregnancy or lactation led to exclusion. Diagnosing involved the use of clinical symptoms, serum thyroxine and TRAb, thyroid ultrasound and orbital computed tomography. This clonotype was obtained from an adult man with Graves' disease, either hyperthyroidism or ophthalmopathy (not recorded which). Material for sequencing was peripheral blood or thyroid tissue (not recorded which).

CDR3 bases: TGTGCCAGCAGTGAAGTAGGGGGAACATTCGGGCAGTACTTC. Translation: CASSEVGGTFGQYF. V is TRBV6-2 or TRBV6-3 and J is TRBJ2-7; possible D gene TRBD1, 6 bases. Germline V lookup: CDR1 MNHEY, CDR2 SVGEGT. The V end was cut by 5 bases, the J end by 9 bases, with 20 bases between. CDR3 length: 14 amino acids.